This TCR beta chain comes out of a study of blood T cell repertoires in COVID-19. Study background: Researchers got acute and convalescent COVID-19 samples from the United States, Italy and Spain. T cells, B-cell-depleted T cells, or PBMCs supplied cDNA or gDNA.

CDR1 is SGDLS, CDR2 YYNGEE, per germline. J was trimmed by 6 bases and V by 0 bases; bases with no gene match: 7. The CDR3 is 16 amino acids. Original processing notes: Reference gene primers were amplified, and this amplification served to estimate nucleated cell counts. Some clones are missing from TCRdb's copy, which holds only in-frame ones; the method was immunoSEQ multiplex PCR. The V and J calls and clone size come from that table; D and trimming were worked out from the DNA. The repertoire holds some 130,000 clones, with 80% to 85% as singletons. This receptor was taken from a woman in her twenties or thirties who had recovered from COVID-19. Sequencing was performed on peripheral blood. The V gene is TRBV9, the J gene TRBJ2-3, with 10 bases lining up with TRBD2. CDR3 in amino acids: CASSVETSGGADTQYF. In DNA form, the CDR3 reads TGTGCCAGCAGCGTAGAAACGAGCGGGGGGGCGGATACGCAGTATTTT.